The following is a T cell receptor beta chain sequence with its context. Its matching antigen is unknown. This CDR3 has 13 residues. Germline lookup yields CDR1 GTSNPN and CDR2 SVGIG (reference sequence). The record originates from a study of T cells expressing NK-cell markers. Across the whole study: All TCR beta repertoires analysed originated from sorted CD3+CD56+NKG2C+, CD3+CD56+NKG2C- and CD3+CD56-NKG2C+ T cells.

Broader study findings: HCMV specificity of expanded NKG2C+ T cell clones remained unclear. These same clonotypes (in four donors) also led the CD3+CD56-NKG2C+ fraction.

Synthesis of TCR beta cDNA relied on 5'RACE template switching carrying UMIs. Using the 5' RACE reads, TCRdb records one entry per CDR3 protein without DNA. This sample's table has about 180,000 distinct CDR3 sequences. The TCR comes from a woman between 18 and 70 years old in good health. The specimen was blood T cells: a sorted CD56 or NKG2C T cell subset, CD4+ or CD8+ T cells, or bulk PBMC T cells (not recorded which). The chain is built from TRBV30 and TRBJ2-1; TCRdb picks TRBD2, but there is no DNA to check that call. CDR3: CAWRVLPNNEQFF.